The clone carrying this TCR beta chain has ten or more counts. Its specificity is unknown. Germline V gene lookup returns CDR1 MGHRA and CDR2 YSYEKL. The germline V and J ends were trimmed by 3 bases and 8 bases, with 23 bases remaining between them. This CDR3 is built from 17 residues. This entry comes from a study of identical twins. Study-level results: Where beta out-of-frame sequences were concerned, excess twin sharing was weaker. Out-of-frame alpha sequences that twins shared showed excess low generation probability. Cross-sectional statistical analysis, not tracking of the same donors, underpinned the conclusions.

Unique molecular identifiers were present on the cDNA, and a universal primer site came from template switching. TCRdb fed the 5' RACE reads into MiXCR, producing one record per CDR3 protein. The sample gives approximately 680,000 distinct CDR3 sequences, roughly 7.1% of which show up once; 1.5% to 2% is in the top ten. These data are also associated with another study on yellow fever vaccine responses in identical twins.

The chain couples TRBV4-1 to TRBJ2-1; D is perhaps TRBD1 or TRBD2 (5 bases each). This TCR derives from a woman between 18 and 30 years old in good health. Sequenced: PBMCs. As DNA, the CDR3 is TGCGCCAGCAGCCACCCGAAGAGGGACCCCAACCTCGATGAGCAGTTCTTC. Translation: CASSHPKRDPNLDEQFF.